This T cell receptor beta chain derives from a study of tumor T cells in aggressive B-cell lymphoma. The CDR3 consists of 16 residues. V was clipped by 1 base and J by 7 bases; unmatched bases: 9. Per germline, CDR1 MNHEY and CDR2 SMNVEV (reference sequence). The repertoire was sequenced with immunoSEQ multiplex PCR; TCRdb's copy has only in-frame clones and lacks some. The sample shows about 4,600 clones, 81% of them seen only once. The chain uses TRBV27 and TRBJ2-2; 7 bases fit TRBD1. This receptor was taken from an adult with diffuse large B cell lymphoma. Sequenced material: tumor tissue. The CDR3 coding sequence is TGTGCCAGCAGTTTATACCAGGGGGAGACAATCGGGGAGCTGTTTTTT. This sequence encodes CASSLYQGETIGELFF.